This T cell receptor (beta chain) came from a study of Ad26.COV2.S vaccination and SARS-CoV-2 variants. Germline V gene sequence: CDR1 MNHEY, CDR2 SMNVEV (reference sequence). V lost 2 bases, J lost 8 bases, and 13 bases lay in between. The CDR3 sequence is 13 residues long. Measured with immunoSEQ multiplex PCR; TCRdb has only the in-frame clones, and not every one. Of about 680,000 clones in the sample, roughly 90% were seen once. The treatment here: around 19 received Ad26.COV2.S at low or high dose, single or two shots; 5 received placebo; per-sample allocation not given. Material that was analyzed had been drawn on day 63 after the first vaccine or placebo injection. The vaccine antigen was prefusion-stabilized Wuhan SARS-CoV-2 spike.

The chain is built from TRBV27 and TRBJ2-7, with D unclear. The material sequenced was peripheral blood, taken in a trial of Ad26.COV2.S vaccine versus placebo. This clonotype was sampled from a person aged 18 to 65 who received the Ad26.COV2.S COVID-19 vaccine or a placebo. The CDR3 bases are TGTGCCAGCAGTTTAGGCACCTTCCAGCAGCAGTACTTC. Amino acids: CASSLGTFQQQYF.